One sample yielded the 3 T cell receptor beta chains listed below, sequenced in a study of cytomegalovirus exposure and HLA in healthy donors. Amplification used 60 Vbeta primers and 13 Jbeta primers. The table came from immunoSEQ multiplex PCR; TCRdb's copy has only in-frame clones and leaves some out. Counted here are approximately 110,000 clones, about 73% occurring once; the ten biggest clones make up around 4.5%. The specimen was PBMCs. The source is a woman in her thirties or forties in good health and CMV-seronegative.

The genes are TRBV7-2 and TRBJ2-7, with a possible D match to TRBD2 (5 bases). Trimming removed 5 bases from V and 2 bases from J, with 16 bases in between. The CDR3 extends over 15 amino acids. The germline V gene has CDR1 SGHTA and CDR2 FQGNSA. The CDR3 DNA sequence: TGTGCCAGCAGCCCCATCCTTTTCGGGGCCTACGAGCAGTACTTC. Its protein product is CASSPILFGAYEQYF.

The chain couples TRBV29-1 to TRBJ2-1, with TRBD1 identical over 7 bases. Unmatched junction bases numbered 8, after V lost 5 bases and J lost 4 bases. The CDR3 runs to 14 residues. The V gene's germline CDR1 is SQVTM and CDR2 ANQGSEA. The CDR3 loop reads CSVQRDSSYNEQFF. CDR3 sequence (DNA): TGCAGCGTTCAACGGGACAGCTCGTACAATGAGCAGTTCTTC.

The genes are TRBV6-6 and TRBJ2-3; D might be TRBD2 (6 bases). The germline CDR1 and CDR2 sequences are MNHNY and SVGAGI (reference sequence). CDR3 length: 15 amino acids. V lost 6 bases and J 1 base, leaving 14 bases between the germline ends. The CDR3 sequence is CASSLAGGGTDTQYF. CDR3 bases: TGTGCCAGCAGCCTAGCCGGAGGGGGCACAGATACGCAGTATTTT.